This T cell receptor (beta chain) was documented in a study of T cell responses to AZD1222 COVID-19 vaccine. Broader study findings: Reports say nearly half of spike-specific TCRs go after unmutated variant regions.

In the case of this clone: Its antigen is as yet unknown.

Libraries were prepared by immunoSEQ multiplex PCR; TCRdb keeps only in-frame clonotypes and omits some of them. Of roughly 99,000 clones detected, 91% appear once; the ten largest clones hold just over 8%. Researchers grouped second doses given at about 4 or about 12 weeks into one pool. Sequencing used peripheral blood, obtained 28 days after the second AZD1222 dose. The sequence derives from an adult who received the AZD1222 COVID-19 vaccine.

CDR3 coding DNA: TGTGCCAGCAAACTGGGGACTGGAAACACCATATATTTT. Translated, it gives CASKLGTGNTIYF. This chain connects TRBV12-3 or TRBV12-4 to TRBJ1-3; D is undetermined. V gave up 7 bases and J gave up 2 bases, with 9 bases separating them. The CDR3 sequence is 13 residues long.